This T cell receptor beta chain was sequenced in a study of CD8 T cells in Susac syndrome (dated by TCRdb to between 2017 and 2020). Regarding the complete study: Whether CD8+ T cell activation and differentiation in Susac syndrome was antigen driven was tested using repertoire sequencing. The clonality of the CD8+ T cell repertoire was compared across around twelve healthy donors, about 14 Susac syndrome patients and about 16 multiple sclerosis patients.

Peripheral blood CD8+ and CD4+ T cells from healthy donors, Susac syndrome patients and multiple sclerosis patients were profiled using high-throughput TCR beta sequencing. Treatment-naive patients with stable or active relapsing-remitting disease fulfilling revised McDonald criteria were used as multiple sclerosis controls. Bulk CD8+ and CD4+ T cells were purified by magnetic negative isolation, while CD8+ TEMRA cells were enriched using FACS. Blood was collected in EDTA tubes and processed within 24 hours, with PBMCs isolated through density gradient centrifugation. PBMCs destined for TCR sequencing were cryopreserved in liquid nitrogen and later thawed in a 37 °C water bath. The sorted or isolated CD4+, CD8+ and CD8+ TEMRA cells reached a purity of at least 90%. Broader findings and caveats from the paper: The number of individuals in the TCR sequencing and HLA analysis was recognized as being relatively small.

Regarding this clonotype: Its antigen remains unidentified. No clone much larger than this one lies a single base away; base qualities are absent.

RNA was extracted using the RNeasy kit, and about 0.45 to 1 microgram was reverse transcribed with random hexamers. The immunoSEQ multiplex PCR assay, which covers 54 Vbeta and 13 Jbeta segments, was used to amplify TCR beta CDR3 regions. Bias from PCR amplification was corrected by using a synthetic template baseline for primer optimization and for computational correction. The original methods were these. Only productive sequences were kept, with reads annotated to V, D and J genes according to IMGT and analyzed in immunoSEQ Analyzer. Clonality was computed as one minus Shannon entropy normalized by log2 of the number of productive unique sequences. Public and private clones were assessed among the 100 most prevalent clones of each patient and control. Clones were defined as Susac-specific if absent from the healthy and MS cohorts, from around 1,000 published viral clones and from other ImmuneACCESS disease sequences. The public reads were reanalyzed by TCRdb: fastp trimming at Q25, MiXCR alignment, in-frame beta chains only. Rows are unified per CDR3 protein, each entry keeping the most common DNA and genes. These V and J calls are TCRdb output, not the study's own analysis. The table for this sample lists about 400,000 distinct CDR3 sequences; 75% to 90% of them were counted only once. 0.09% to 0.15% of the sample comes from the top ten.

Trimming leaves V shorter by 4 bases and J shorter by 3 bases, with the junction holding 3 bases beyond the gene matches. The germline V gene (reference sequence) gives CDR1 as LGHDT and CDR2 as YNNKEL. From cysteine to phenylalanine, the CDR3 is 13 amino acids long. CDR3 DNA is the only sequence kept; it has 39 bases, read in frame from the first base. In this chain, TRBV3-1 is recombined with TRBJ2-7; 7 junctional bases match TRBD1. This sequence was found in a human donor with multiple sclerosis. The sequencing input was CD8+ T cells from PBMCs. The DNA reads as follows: TGTGCCAGCAGCCCGGGACAGCACTACGAGCAGTACTTC. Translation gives CASSPGQHYEQYF.